This entry features one T cell receptor beta chain sequence. This CDR3 comprises 17 residues. The germline V and J ends were trimmed by 1 base and 0 bases, with 15 bases remaining between them. Germline V lookup: CDR1 LNHNV, CDR2 YYDKDF (reference sequence). The sample belongs to a study of blood T cell repertoires in COVID-19. Study-wide context: The United States, Italy and Spain supplied acute and convalescent COVID-19 samples.

Researchers sorted participants into cohorts using their self-reported clinical history. Two negative PCRs, clearance, or symptom resolution characterized the recovered Cohort 3 donors. Sequenced by immunoSEQ multiplex PCR; TCRdb stores in-frame clones only, minus some. The sample carries a few hundred thousand clones, roughly nine tenths recorded once. Input material: PBMCs or T cells enriched from blood (not recorded which). This chain connects TRBV15 to TRBJ2-5; D is uncertain. This TCR was sampled from a man younger than 30 who had recovered from COVID-19. Written as DNA, the CDR3 is TGTGCCACCAGCAGAGCCGCATTGCTGGTAGACCAAGAGACCCAGTACTTC. Encoded protein: CATSRAALLVDQETQYF.